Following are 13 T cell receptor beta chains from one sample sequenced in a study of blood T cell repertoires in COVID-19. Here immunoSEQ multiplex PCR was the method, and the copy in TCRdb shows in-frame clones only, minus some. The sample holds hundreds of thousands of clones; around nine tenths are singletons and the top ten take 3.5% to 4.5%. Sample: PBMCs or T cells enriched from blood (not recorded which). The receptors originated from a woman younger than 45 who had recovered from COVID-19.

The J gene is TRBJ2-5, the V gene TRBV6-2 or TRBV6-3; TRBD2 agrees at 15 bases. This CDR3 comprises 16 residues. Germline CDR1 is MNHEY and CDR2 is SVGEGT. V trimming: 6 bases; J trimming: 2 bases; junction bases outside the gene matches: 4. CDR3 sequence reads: CASSPGLAGGQETQYF. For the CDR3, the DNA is TGTGCCAGCAGCCCCGGACTAGCGGGAGGGCAAGAGACCCAGTACTTC.

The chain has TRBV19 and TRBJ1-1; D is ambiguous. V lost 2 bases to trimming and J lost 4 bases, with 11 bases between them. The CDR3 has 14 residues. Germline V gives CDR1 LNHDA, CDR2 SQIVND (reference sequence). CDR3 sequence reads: CASSIFGASTEAFF. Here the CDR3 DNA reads TGTGCCAGTAGTATATTCGGCGCTAGCACTGAAGCTTTCTTT.

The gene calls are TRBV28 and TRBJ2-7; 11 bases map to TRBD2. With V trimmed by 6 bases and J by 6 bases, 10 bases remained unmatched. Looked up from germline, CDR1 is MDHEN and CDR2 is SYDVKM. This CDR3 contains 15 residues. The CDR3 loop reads CASSPLAGVPSEQYF. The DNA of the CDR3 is TGTGCCAGCAGCCCACTAGCGGGAGTCCCCAGCGAGCAGTACTTC. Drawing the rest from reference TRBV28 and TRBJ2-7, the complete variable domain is DVKVTQSSRYLVKRTGEKVFLECVQDMDHENMFWYRQDPGLGLRLIYFSYDVKMKEKGDIPEGYSVSREKKERFSLILESASTNQTSMYLCASSPLAGVPSEQYFGPGTRLTVT.

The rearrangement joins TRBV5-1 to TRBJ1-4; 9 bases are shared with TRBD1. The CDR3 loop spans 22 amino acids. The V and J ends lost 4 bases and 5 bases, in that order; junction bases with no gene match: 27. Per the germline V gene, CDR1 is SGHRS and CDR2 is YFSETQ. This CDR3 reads CASSRTPTGGMKVKFGNEKLFF. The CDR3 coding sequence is TGCGCCAGCAGCAGAACCCCGACAGGGGGAATGAAAGTTAAGTTCGGAAATGAAAAACTGTTTTTT.

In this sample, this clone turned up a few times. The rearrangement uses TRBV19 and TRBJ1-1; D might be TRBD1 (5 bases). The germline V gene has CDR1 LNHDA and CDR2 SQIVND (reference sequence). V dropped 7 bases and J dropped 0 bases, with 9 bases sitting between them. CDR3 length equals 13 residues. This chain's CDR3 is CASTKGLNTEAFF. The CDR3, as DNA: TGTGCCAGTACTAAGGGGCTGAACACTGAAGCTTTCTTT.

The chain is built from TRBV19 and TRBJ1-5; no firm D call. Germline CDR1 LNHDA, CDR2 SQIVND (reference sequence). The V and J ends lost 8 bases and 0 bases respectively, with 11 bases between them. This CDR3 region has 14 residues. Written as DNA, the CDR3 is TGTGCCAGTGGGCAGTATAGTAGCAATCAGCCCCAGCATTTT. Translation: CASGQYSSNQPQHF.

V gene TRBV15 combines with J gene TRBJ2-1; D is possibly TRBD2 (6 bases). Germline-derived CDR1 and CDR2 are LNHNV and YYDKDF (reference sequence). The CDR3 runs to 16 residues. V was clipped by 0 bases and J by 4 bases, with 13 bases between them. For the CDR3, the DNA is TGTGCCACCAGCAGAGAGAAGAAGGGACTGTACAATGAGCAGTTCTTC. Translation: CATSREKKGLYNEQFF.

This chain's CDR3 is CASSDWSNLAKNIQYF. CDR3 nucleotides: TGTGCCAGCAGTGATTGGAGTAATCTAGCCAAAAACATTCAGTACTTC. J is TRBJ2-4 and V is TRBV6-1; D uncertain. Per the germline V gene, CDR1 is MNHNS and CDR2 is SASEGT. CDR3 length: 16 amino acids. V was pared by 3 bases and J by 0 bases, with 12 bases between.

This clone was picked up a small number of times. The CDR3 region has the DNA TGTGCCAGCAGGGATACAGGGGGAAACACCATATATTTT. This translates into CASRDTGGNTIYF. This rearrangement joins TRBV28 to TRBJ1-3, with D maybe TRBD1 (6 bases). The CDR3 is 13 residues long. Trimming took off 6 bases at V and 4 bases at J, with 10 bases between the two ends. Germline-derived CDR1 and CDR2 are MDHEN and SYDVKM.

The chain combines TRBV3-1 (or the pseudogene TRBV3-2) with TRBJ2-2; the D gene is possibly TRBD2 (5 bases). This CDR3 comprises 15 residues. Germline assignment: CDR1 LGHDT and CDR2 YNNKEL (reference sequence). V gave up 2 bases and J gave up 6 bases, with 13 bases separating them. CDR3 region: CASSQRERLAGELFF. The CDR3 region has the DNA TGTGCCAGCAGCCAAAGAGAGCGGCTTGCCGGGGAGCTGTTTTTT.

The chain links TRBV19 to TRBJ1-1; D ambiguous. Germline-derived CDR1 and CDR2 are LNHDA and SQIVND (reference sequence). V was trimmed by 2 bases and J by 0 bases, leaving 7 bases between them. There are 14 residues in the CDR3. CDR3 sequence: CASSIHSMNTEAFF. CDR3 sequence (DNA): TGTGCCAGTAGTATACACAGTATGAACACTGAAGCTTTCTTT.

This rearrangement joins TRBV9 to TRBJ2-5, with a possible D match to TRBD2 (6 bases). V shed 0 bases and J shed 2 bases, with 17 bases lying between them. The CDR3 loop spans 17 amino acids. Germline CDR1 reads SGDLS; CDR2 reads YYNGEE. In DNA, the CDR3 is TGTGCCAGCAGCGTAGGGAACGTTGGGGGGTCACAAGAGACCCAGTACTTC. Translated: CASSVGNVGGSQETQYF.

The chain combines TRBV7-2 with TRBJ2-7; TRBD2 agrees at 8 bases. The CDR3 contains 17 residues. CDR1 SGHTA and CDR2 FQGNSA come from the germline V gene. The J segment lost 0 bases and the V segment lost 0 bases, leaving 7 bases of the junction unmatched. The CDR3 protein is CASSLAASGYSSYEQYF. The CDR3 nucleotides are TGTGCCAGCAGCTTAGCCGCTAGCGGGTACTCCTCCTACGAGCAGTACTTC. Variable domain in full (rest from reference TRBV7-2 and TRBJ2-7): GAGVSQSPSNKVTEKGKDVELRCDPISGHTALYWYRQSLGQGLEFLIYFQGNSAPDKSGLPSDRFSAERTGGSVSTLTIQRTQQEDSAVYLCASSLAASGYSSYEQYFGPGTRLTVT.